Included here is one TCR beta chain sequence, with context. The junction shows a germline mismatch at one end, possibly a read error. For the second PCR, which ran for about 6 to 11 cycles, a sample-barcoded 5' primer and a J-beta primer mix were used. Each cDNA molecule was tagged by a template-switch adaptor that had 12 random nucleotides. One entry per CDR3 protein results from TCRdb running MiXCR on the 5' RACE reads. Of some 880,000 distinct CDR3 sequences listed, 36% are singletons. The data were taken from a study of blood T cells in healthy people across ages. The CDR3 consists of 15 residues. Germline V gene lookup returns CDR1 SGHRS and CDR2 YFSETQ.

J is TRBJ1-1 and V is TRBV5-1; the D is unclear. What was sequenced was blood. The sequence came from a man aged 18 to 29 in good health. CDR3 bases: TGCGCCATCAGCTTGGAATCCAGCCGGGACACTGAAGCTTTCTTT. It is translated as CAISLESSRDTEAFF.